This entry is about one TCR beta chain. The data are from a study of blood T cell repertoires in COVID-19. Study summary: Spain, Italy and the United States supplied samples that represented acute and convalescent COVID-19. Nucleic acid was either cDNA or gDNA, and it came from T cells, B-cell-depleted T cells, or PBMCs.

The CDR3 sequence is 15 residues long. Trimming took 4 bases from V and 5 from J; bases not matched to a gene: 8. CDR1 MGHRA and CDR2 YSYEKL come from the germline V gene. Here immunoSEQ multiplex PCR was the method, and the copy in TCRdb shows in-frame clones only, minus some. Here the sample spans a few hundred thousand clones, 86% being singletons. The sample consisted of peripheral blood. The chain links TRBV4-1 to TRBJ1-1; 9 bases align to TRBD1. The sequence was obtained from a woman aged 50 to 60 with COVID-19, enrolled during active disease. The CDR3 DNA reads TGCGCCAGCAGCCGAGAGGGACAGGGTAGAACTGAAGCTTTCTTT. It encodes CASSREGQGRTEAFF.